The text below deals with one T cell receptor beta chain. This specimen belongs to a study of blood T cell repertoires in COVID-19. Only in-frame clones appear in the TCRdb table, and some are missing; sequencing was by immunoSEQ multiplex PCR. The table lists about 140,000 clones, 65% to 85% of them singletons. This CDR3 has 17 amino acids. Trimming left V 6 bases short and J 4 bases short, with 19 bases between. From germline, CDR1 is SGHVS and CDR2 FQNEAQ. The sequence was collected from a woman aged 55-69 years with acute or convalescent COVID-19. The V gene is TRBV7-8, the J gene TRBJ1-6; D ambiguous. The material sequenced was peripheral blood. In DNA form, the CDR3 reads TGTGCCAGCAGTCGAGGCCCCGGGAAATCATATAATTCACCCCTCCACTTT. Amino acid sequence: CASSRGPGKSYNSPLHF.